The source of this T cell receptor (beta chain) is a study of shared clonotypes between healthy human individuals. Notes on the study in general: Rarefaction analysis demonstrated incomplete sorted-subset sequencing notwithstanding large depth. Four donors shared approximately 5% of their naive CD4 clonotypes. Only blood underwent sampling, and tissue repertoires likely differ.

TCRdb's table, derived via immunoSEQ multiplex PCR, lists solely in-frame clones and lacks some. The repertoire holds about 2.4 million clones, with 90% to 95% as singletons. With regard to this clone: Its antigen is as yet unknown.

Germline CDR1 and CDR2: SNHLY and FYNNEI. The CDR3 is made up of 15 amino acids. The J segment lost 1 base and the V segment lost 5 bases, leaving 6 bases of the junction unmatched. The TCR was taken from a man in his late teens or twenties in good health. Some clones in this sample may be carry-over from other donors' samples. The sequencing sample was made of naive CD4+ T cells from PBMCs. This sample's subset: CD45RA+ positively selected. The gene calls are TRBV2 and TRBJ2-7; 9 bases fit TRBD1. As DNA, the CDR3 is TGTGCCAGCAGTTTCGGACAGGGGCGATCCTACGAGCAGTACTTC. As protein: CASSFGQGRSYEQYF. The entire variable domain, with the rest obtained from reference TRBV2 and TRBJ2-7, is as follows: EPEVTQTPSHQVTQMGQEVILRCVPISNHLYFYWYRQILGQKVEFLVSFYNNEISEKSEIFDDQFSVERPDGSNFTLKIRSTKLEDSAMYFCASSFGQGRSYEQYFGPGTRLTVT.